A single sample is the source of the 26 T cell receptor beta chains below, sequenced in a study of cytomegalovirus exposure and HLA in healthy donors. Use of 60 Vbeta and 13 Jbeta primers characterized the PCR. Generated by immunoSEQ multiplex PCR, the TCRdb table keeps only in-frame clones and is missing some. The sample yields over 150,000 clones, 70% to 80% seen once. Sequenced input: PBMCs. The receptors shown here come from a woman aged 40 to 50 in good health and CMV-seronegative.

J is TRBJ1-2 and V is TRBV9, with 8 bases aligning to TRBD1. CDR1 SGDLS and CDR2 YYNGEE come from the germline V gene. Germline trimming cut 2 bases from V and 5 bases from J; bases unmatched to any gene: 8. This CDR3 is 15 amino acids long. The CDR3 nucleotides are TGTGCCAGCAGCGTCTTCCGACAGGGGTATTATGGCTACACCTTC. It codes for CASSVFRQGYYGYTF.

The chain's CDR3 is CASRVAGGEQFF. CDR3 sequence (DNA): TGTGCCAGCAGGGTAGCGGGGGGGGAGCAGTTCTTC. This chain uses TRBV2 with TRBJ2-1; 11 nucleotides agree with TRBD2. The germline V gene encodes CDR1 SNHLY and CDR2 FYNNEI. V shed 6 bases, J shed 10 bases, and the junction held 2 bases outside the gene matches. The length of the CDR3 is 12 residues.

J is TRBJ2-7 and V is TRBV28; TRBD2 might be the D (6 bases). This CDR3 has 14 amino acids. Trimming cost V 8 bases and J 4 bases, with 18 bases left between them. CDR1 and CDR2 from the germline V gene are MDHEN and SYDVKM. The CDR3 loop is CASSPYGTVYEQYF. The CDR3 DNA is TGTGCCAGCTCCCCTTACGGGACTGTATACGAGCAGTACTTC. The full variable domain, its missing parts supplied by reference TRBV28 and TRBJ2-7, is DVKVTQSSRYLVKRTGEKVFLECVQDMDHENMFWYRQDPGLGLRLIYFSYDVKMKEKGDIPEGYSVSREKKERFSLILESASTNQTSMYLCASSPYGTVYEQYFGPGTRLTVT.

V is TRBV4-1 and J is TRBJ2-7; TRBD1 agrees at 9 bases. The CDR3 runs 18 residues. The junction had 11 bases not matched to a gene; V was cut back by 0 bases and J by 2 bases. The germline CDR1 and CDR2 sequences are MGHRA and YSYEKL. The CDR3 region is CASSQDWVGTGIPYEQYF. Here the CDR3 DNA reads TGCGCCAGCAGCCAAGATTGGGTCGGGACAGGGATCCCCTACGAGCAGTACTTC.

This clone has at least ten counts. The V and J genes are TRBV30 and TRBJ2-7; TRBD2 agrees at 10 bases. The V gene end was trimmed by 2 bases and the J gene end by 3 bases; junction bases not matched to a gene: 13. The CDR3 has 17 residues. Per germline, CDR1 GTSNPN and CDR2 SVGIG (reference sequence). DNA for the CDR3: TGTGCCTGGAGTAATCTAGCGGGAGACAAGGGTCACTACGAGCAGTACTTC. Encoded protein: CAWSNLAGDKGHYEQYF.

The chain uses TRBV29-1 and TRBJ2-3, with D possibly being TRBD2 (6 bases). V lost 5 bases and J lost 4, with 16 bases in between. CDR1 and CDR2 (germline): SQVTM, ANQGSEA. The CDR3 is 14 residues long. The CDR3 loop is CSVRLADFPDTQYF. The CDR3 coding sequence is TGCAGCGTTAGATTAGCGGACTTTCCAGATACGCAGTATTTT.

The chain uses TRBV5-6 and TRBJ2-3; the match to TRBD2 covers 7 bases. The length of the CDR3 is 16 residues. The V segment lost 4 bases and the J segment 3 bases; nucleotides outside the gene matches: 11. The germline gives CDR1 SGHDT, CDR2 YYEEEE. CDR3 sequence: CASSPQGAGLTDTQYF. CDR3 in DNA: TGTGCCAGCAGCCCTCAAGGAGCGGGGTTGACAGATACGCAGTATTTT.

This clone has only a few counts. This chain connects TRBV7-2 to TRBJ2-3, with TRBD2 as a possible D gene (6 bases). The CDR3 consists of 14 residues. The V gene lost 5 bases and the J gene lost 6 bases, with 15 bases spanning the gap. The V gene's germline CDR1 is SGHTA and CDR2 FQGNSA. Written as DNA, the CDR3 is TGTGCCAGCAGCACGGGGGTTAGTAGGGATACGCAGTATTTT. Translating it yields CASSTGVSRDTQYF.

This chain uses TRBV28 with TRBJ2-7; no clear D. V lost 8 bases and J lost 2, with 10 bases in between. This CDR3 has 12 amino acids. Germline CDR1 reads MDHEN; CDR2 reads SYDVKM. CDR3: CASGQYPYEQYF. The CDR3 nucleotides are TGTGCCAGCGGGCAGTACCCCTACGAGCAGTACTTC.

V gene TRBV11-2 combines with J gene TRBJ2-6; TRBD2 is a possible D gene (6 bases). Germline V gene lookup returns CDR1 SGHAT and CDR2 FQNNGV. Trimming took off 6 bases at V and 3 bases at J, with 12 bases between the two ends. The CDR3 runs 15 residues. This chain's CDR3 is CASRPLAGGANVLTF. In DNA, the CDR3 is TGTGCCAGCAGACCACTAGCAGGTGGGGCCAACGTCCTGACTTTC.

The rearrangement joins TRBV4-1 to TRBJ2-1; D possibly corresponds to TRBD2 (5 bases). Trimming left V 3 bases short and J 6 bases short, with 15 bases between. This CDR3 spans 15 amino acids. Germline CDR1 reads MGHRA; CDR2 reads YSYEKL. CDR3 residues: CASSHPGRAANEQFF. The CDR3, as DNA: TGCGCCAGCAGCCACCCGGGAAGAGCGGCCAATGAGCAGTTCTTC.

The CDR3 DNA reads TGTGCCATCAGTGAGGGACAGGGGGCAAGGGGCTACACCTTC. This encodes CAISEGQGARGYTF. J is TRBJ1-2 and V is TRBV10-3, with 11 bases lining up with TRBD1. Germline CDR1 ENHRY, CDR2 SYGVKD. The CDR3 contains 14 residues. The V and J ends lost 2 bases and 8 bases, in that order; junction bases with no gene match: 4.

The V call is TRBV6-1, the J call TRBJ2-5, with 9 bases that match TRBD1. This CDR3 is 14 amino acids long. Per the germline V gene, CDR1 is MNHNS and CDR2 is SASEGT. V lost 8 bases, J lost 6 bases, and 10 bases stayed unmatched. CDR3 protein: CASGSTGGGKTQYF. The CDR3 DNA reads TGTGCCAGCGGAAGCACAGGGGGCGGGAAGACCCAGTACTTC.

CDR3 amino acids: CASSLEGGNSKNIQYF. In DNA, the CDR3 is TGTGCCAGCAGCTTGGAAGGAGGGAATTCCAAAAACATTCAGTACTTC. J is TRBJ2-4 and V is TRBV5-4; tentatively, D is TRBD2 (6 bases). Trimming shortened V by 0 bases and J by 2 bases, and 12 bases separated the two germline ends. This CDR3 comprises 16 residues. Germline loops: CDR1 SGHNT, CDR2 YYREEE (reference sequence).

This chain links TRBV13 with TRBJ1-2, with 7 positions matching TRBD1. The CDR3 contains 14 residues. Unmatched junction bases numbered 9, after V lost 5 bases and J lost 6 bases. Germline loops: CDR1 PRHDT, CDR2 FYEKMQ (reference sequence). CDR3 sequence reads: CASSRGTDLNGYTF. For the CDR3, the DNA is TGTGCCAGCAGCCGTGGGACAGACCTAAATGGCTACACCTTC.

In DNA, the CDR3 is TGTGCCAGCAGTAACTTCCAGGGTGAAGGCTACACCTTC. Protein: CASSNFQGEGYTF. The rearrangement joins TRBV6-6 to TRBJ1-2, with D perhaps matching TRBD1 (5 bases). The ends were cut back, 5 bases at V and 8 bases at J, with 15 bases in the middle. Germline CDR1 reads MNHNY; CDR2 reads SVGAGI (reference sequence). This CDR3 comprises 13 residues.

The chain couples TRBV7-9 to TRBJ1-1; no reliable D call. Germline CDR1 SEHNR, CDR2 FQNEAQ (reference sequence). Trimming took 5 bases from V and 2 from J, leaving 12 bases between them. The CDR3 sequence is 14 residues long. The CDR3 DNA is TGTGCCAGCAGCCCGACGACATCCAACACTGAAGCTTTCTTT. This sequence encodes CASSPTTSNTEAFF.

The chain uses TRBV2 and TRBJ1-1; TRBD1 might be the D (6 bases). Per germline, CDR1 SNHLY and CDR2 FYNNEI. CDR3 length: 15 amino acids. V was cut by 3 bases and J by 4 bases, with 15 bases left in between. CDR3 sequence: CASSEGTGRGTEAFF. CDR3 sequence (DNA): TGTGCCAGCAGTGAGGGCACAGGGAGGGGCACTGAAGCTTTCTTT.

The genes are TRBV4-1 and TRBJ2-7, with 7 bases identical to TRBD2. Germline CDR1 is MGHRA and CDR2 is YSYEKL. The CDR3 runs 14 residues. Unmatched junction bases numbered 1, after V lost 0 bases and J lost 2 bases. The CDR3 bases are TGCGCCAGCAGCCAAGAAGCGGGAACCTACGAGCAGTACTTC. Its translation is CASSQEAGTYEQYF.

This clone was seen a few times. The rearrangement links TRBV6-5 to TRBJ1-4; a weak D match, TRBD1 (6 bases). V was cut by 2 bases and J by 0 bases, with 7 bases left in between. This CDR3 has 15 residues. Germline loops: CDR1 MNHEY, CDR2 SVGAGI. CDR3 region: CASSYPGATNEKLFF. The CDR3 DNA reads TGTGCCAGCAGTTACCCAGGGGCAACTAATGAAAAACTGTTTTTT.

The V gene is TRBV5-4, the J gene TRBJ2-5; D not certain. Germline V gene lookup returns CDR1 SGHNT and CDR2 YYREEE (reference sequence). This CDR3 is 11 amino acids long. V was cut by 4 bases and J by 2 bases, with 3 bases left in between. The CDR3 DNA follows: TGTGCCAGCAGCACTCAAGAGACCCAGTACTTC. It codes for CASSTQETQYF.

V and J are TRBV5-1 and TRBJ1-4; maybe TRBD1 (5 bases). With 4 bases removed from V and 0 bases from J, the gap between germline ends came to 19 bases. The CDR3 has 18 amino acids. The germline V gene encodes CDR1 SGHRS and CDR2 YFSETQ. This CDR3 reads CASSAGEVRPATNEKLFF. The DNA for the CDR3 is TGCGCCAGCAGCGCGGGGGAGGTTCGACCTGCAACTAATGAAAAACTGTTTTTT.

The rearrangement uses TRBV10-3 and TRBJ2-5; D might be TRBD1 (5 bases). Germline V gene lookup returns CDR1 ENHRY and CDR2 SYGVKD. This CDR3 spans 14 amino acids. V lost 2 bases to trimming and J lost 2 bases, with 9 bases between them. The CDR3 DNA reads as TGTGCCATCAGTGAGCAGGGCCCGCAAGAGACCCAGTACTTC. Its protein is CAISEQGPQETQYF.

The V call is TRBV27, the J call TRBJ1-4; D remains ambiguous. Trimming took 5 bases from V and 3 from J, leaving 13 bases between them. The CDR3 consists of 15 residues. Looked up from germline, CDR1 is MNHEY and CDR2 is SMNVEV (reference sequence). CDR3: CASSPSRESNEKLFF. CDR3 coding DNA: TGTGCCAGCAGTCCCTCGAGGGAGTCTAATGAAAAACTGTTTTTT.

The V call is TRBV7-8, the J call TRBJ2-7, with TRBD2 identical over 7 bases. Germline loops: CDR1 SGHVS, CDR2 FQNEAQ. V shed 4 bases and J 4 bases; nucleotides not matched to a gene: 16. This CDR3 has 17 amino acids. The CDR3 DNA reads as TGTGCCAGCAGCTGGGGACTATCCTCCGGTATTTATTACGAGCAGTACTTC. Translation gives CASSWGLSSGIYYEQYF.

V and J are TRBV6-4 and TRBJ1-4; D call uncertain. There are 13 residues in the CDR3. Per the germline V gene, CDR1 is MRHNA and CDR2 is SNTAGT. The germline V and J ends were trimmed by 4 bases and 4 bases, with 7 bases remaining between them. CDR3 sequence reads: CASSGGFNEKLFF. The CDR3 DNA sequence: TGTGCCAGCAGTGGCGGGTTTAATGAAAAACTGTTTTTT.